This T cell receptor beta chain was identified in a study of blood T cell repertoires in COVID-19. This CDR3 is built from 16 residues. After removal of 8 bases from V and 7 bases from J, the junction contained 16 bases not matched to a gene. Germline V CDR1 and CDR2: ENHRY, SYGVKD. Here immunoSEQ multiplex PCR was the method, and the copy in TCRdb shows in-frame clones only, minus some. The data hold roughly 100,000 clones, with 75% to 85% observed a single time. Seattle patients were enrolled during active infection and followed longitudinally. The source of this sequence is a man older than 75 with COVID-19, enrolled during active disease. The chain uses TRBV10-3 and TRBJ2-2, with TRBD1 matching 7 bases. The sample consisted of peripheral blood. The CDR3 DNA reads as TGTGCCATCTTTTACCAGCGAGGGGGCTTGATCGGGGAGCTGTTTTTT. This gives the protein CAIFYQRGGLIGELFF.